The 19 T cell receptor beta chains reported below all come from one sample, sequenced in a study of high-grade serous ovarian cancer treatment subgroups. Tumor samples were taken before definitive surgery or chemotherapy. Method: immunoSEQ multiplex PCR; TCRdb's copy keeps in-frame clones and lacks some. Among about 7,400 clones listed, 60% to 80% were seen once. Sequences were obtained from tumor tissue. These receptors all come from a human donor with high-grade serous ovarian cancer.

This chain joins TRBV5-6 and TRBJ1-1; D remains ambiguous. The V gene lost 4 bases and the J gene lost 1 base, with 14 bases spanning the gap. This CDR3 region has 15 residues. CDR1 is SGHDT, CDR2 YYEEEE, per germline. Here the CDR3 reads CASSPLDGRNTEAFF. CDR3 DNA: TGTGCCAGCAGCCCCCTGGACGGGAGGAACACTGAAGCTTTCTTT.

The V gene is TRBV20-1, the J gene TRBJ2-7, with D possibly being TRBD2 (6 bases). Trimming removed 6 bases from V and 7 bases from J, with 10 bases in between. The CDR3 covers 10 residues. CDR1 and CDR2 (germline): DFQATT, SNEGSKA (reference sequence). CDR3 bases: TGCAGTGCGGATGGGAGGGAGCAGTACTTC. This gives the protein CSADGREQYF.

A few counts support this clone. This chain joins TRBV27 and TRBJ2-6; no reliable D call. The germline V gene encodes CDR1 MNHEY and CDR2 SMNVEV (reference sequence). Trimming removed 4 bases at V and 3 bases at J, with 10 bases between. The CDR3 totals 15 residues. The CDR3 sequence is CASSWGKNGANVLTF. The CDR3 bases are TGTGCCAGCAGTTGGGGAAAGAATGGGGCCAACGTCCTGACTTTC.

V is TRBV10-2 and J is TRBJ2-3; TRBD2 matches 7 bases. V dropped 0 bases and J dropped 2; count of bases not matched to a gene: 5. The CDR3 loop spans 16 amino acids. Looked up from germline, CDR1 is WSHSY and CDR2 is SAAADI. The CDR3 spells CASSESGLESTDTQYF. CDR3 nucleotide sequence: TGCGCCAGCAGTGAGTCCGGACTAGAATCCACAGATACGCAGTATTTT.

This clone was observed a few times. The rearrangement links TRBV10-3 to TRBJ2-7; 9 bases align to TRBD2. Germline V gene sequence: CDR1 ENHRY, CDR2 SYGVKD. The J segment lost 4 bases and the V segment lost 8 bases, leaving 6 bases of the junction unmatched. The CDR3 sequence is 13 residues long. The CDR3 region is CAIARREGYEQYF. CDR3 nucleotide sequence: TGTGCCATCGCTAGGCGGGAGGGTTACGAGCAGTACTTC.

The V and J genes are TRBV6-4 and TRBJ2-1; 8 nucleotides match TRBD2. Germline V gene lookup returns CDR1 MRHNA and CDR2 SNTAGT. J gave up 6 bases and V 6 bases, and 1 base lay outside the gene matches. CDR3 length: 12 residues. The chain's CDR3 is CASRGTSNEQFF. The CDR3 DNA is TGTGCCAGCAGAGGGACTAGCAATGAGCAGTTCTTC.

CDR3 loop: CAWSRGSSTDTQYF. CDR3 coding DNA: TGTGCCTGGAGTCGGGGGAGTAGCACAGATACGCAGTATTTT. This chain uses TRBV30 with TRBJ2-3; D is perhaps TRBD2 (6 bases). V dropped 2 bases and J dropped 0 bases, with 9 bases sitting between them. Germline values: CDR1 GTSNPN, CDR2 SVGIG (reference sequence). This CDR3 is built from 14 residues.

This clone was counted only a few times. Compared with germline, one end of the junction differs, possibly owing to a read error. The chain is built from TRBV10-3 and TRBJ2-7; 7 bases map to TRBD2. The CDR3 length is 13 residues. Germline CDR1 and CDR2: ENHRY and SYGVKD. The chain's CDR3 is CASSLAEAYEQYF. Here the CDR3 DNA reads TGTGCCAGCAGTCTAGCGGAGGCCTACGAGCAGTACTTC.

The V call is TRBV4-3, the J call TRBJ1-2; 7 bases fit TRBD1. Germline V gives CDR1 LGHNA, CDR2 YSLEER. V lost 1 base and J lost 8; bases outside the gene matches: 7. The CDR3 totals 14 residues. CDR3 DNA sequence: TGCGCCAGCAGCCAAGCAGACAGGGAAGGAGGCTACACCTTC. Translated: CASSQADREGGYTF.

This chain uses TRBV7-3 with TRBJ2-2; 7 bases match TRBD2. The CDR3 length is 15 residues. Trimming at V came to 2 bases and at J to 2 bases, leaving 2 bases not matched to a gene. Germline V CDR1 and CDR2: SGHTA, FQGTGA. This CDR3 is CASSLGGVNTGELFF. The CDR3 region has the DNA TGTGCCAGCAGCTTAGGGGGGGTCAACACCGGGGAGCTGTTTTTT.

V and J are TRBV7-3 and TRBJ1-1, with 7 bases identical to TRBD1. Germline CDR1 is SGHTA and CDR2 is FQGTGA. The junction had 4 bases not matched to a gene; V was cut back by 0 bases and J by 3 bases. This CDR3 has 15 amino acids. The CDR3 DNA sequence: TGTGCCAGCAGCTTAACCGGAGGACAGGACACTGAAGCTTTCTTT. Amino acid sequence: CASSLTGGQDTEAFF.

The rearrangement uses TRBV6-5 and TRBJ2-2; D gene unclear. Germline V lookup: CDR1 MNHEY, CDR2 SVGAGI. There are 13 residues in the CDR3. Trimming left V 7 bases short and J 7 bases short, with 13 bases between. CDR3 nucleotide sequence: TGTGCCAGCAATACCCCGTCCCGCGGGGAGCTGTTTTTT. Protein: CASNTPSRGELFF.

This clone turned up a few times. The V gene is TRBV5-1, the J gene TRBJ2-3; D is perhaps TRBD1 or TRBD2 (5 bases each). The CDR3 covers 13 residues. CDR1 is SGHRS and CDR2 is YFSETQ in the germline V gene. With 7 bases removed from V and 2 bases from J, the gap between germline ends came to 11 bases. The CDR3 region is CASGDGSTDTQYF. CDR3 DNA sequence: TGCGCCAGCGGGGACGGGTCCACAGATACGCAGTATTTT.

This clone came up once. CDR3 DNA: TGTGCCAGCAGCACCTTGGGGGGTGGCCCTGAAGCTTTCTTT. It is translated as CASSTLGGGPEAFF. The chain combines TRBV6-5 with TRBJ1-1; a possible D gene is TRBD1 (5 bases). Trimming took 6 bases from V and 6 from J, leaving 17 bases between them. This CDR3 contains 14 residues. The germline CDR1 and CDR2 sequences are MNHEY and SVGAGI.

The chain links TRBV27 to TRBJ2-7; D tentatively fits TRBD1 or TRBD2 (5 bases each). The germline CDR1 and CDR2 sequences are MNHEY and SMNVEV (reference sequence). The CDR3 contains 13 residues. The V and J ends lost 6 bases and 0 bases respectively, with 9 bases between them. CDR3 sequence (DNA): TGTGCCAGCAGGAGGGACGGCTCCTACGAGCAGTACTTC. Translated: CASRRDGSYEQYF.

The V and J genes are TRBV7-9 and TRBJ1-6, with D possibly being TRBD1 (6 bases). The CDR3 extends over 15 amino acids. CDR1 and CDR2 (germline): SEHNR, FQNEAQ (reference sequence). V dropped 2 bases and J dropped 7 bases, with 12 bases sitting between them. The CDR3 here is CASSLRQGQNSPLHF. The CDR3 DNA reads as TGTGCCAGCAGCTTACGGCAGGGGCAAAATTCACCCCTCCACTTT.

The chain employs TRBV7-2 and TRBJ2-3; tentative D call: TRBD1 (5 bases). CDR3 length: 12 residues. CDR1 and CDR2 (germline): SGHTA, FQGNSA. V was clipped by 6 bases and J by 8 bases, with 12 bases between them. The CDR3 bases are TGTGCCAGCAGACCGACAGTGGGTACGCAGTATTTT. This codes for CASRPTVGTQYF.

V and J are TRBV28 and TRBJ1-2; D ambiguous. Trimming left V 2 bases short and J 4 bases short, with 11 bases between. Germline assignment: CDR1 MDHEN and CDR2 SYDVKM. This CDR3 region has 14 residues. The CDR3 loop is CASSLGGNFYGYTF. CDR3 nucleotide sequence: TGTGCCAGCAGTTTAGGCGGAAACTTCTATGGCTACACCTTC.

V usage is TRBV7-3 and J usage is TRBJ2-1; tentative D call: TRBD1 (6 bases). The germline V and J ends were trimmed by 3 bases and 6 bases, with 9 bases remaining between them. The CDR3 has 13 amino acids. Germline V gene sequence: CDR1 SGHTA, CDR2 FQGTGA. For the CDR3, the DNA is TGTGCCAGCAGCTTTGGGACAACCAATGAGCAGTTCTTC. Protein: CASSFGTTNEQFF.